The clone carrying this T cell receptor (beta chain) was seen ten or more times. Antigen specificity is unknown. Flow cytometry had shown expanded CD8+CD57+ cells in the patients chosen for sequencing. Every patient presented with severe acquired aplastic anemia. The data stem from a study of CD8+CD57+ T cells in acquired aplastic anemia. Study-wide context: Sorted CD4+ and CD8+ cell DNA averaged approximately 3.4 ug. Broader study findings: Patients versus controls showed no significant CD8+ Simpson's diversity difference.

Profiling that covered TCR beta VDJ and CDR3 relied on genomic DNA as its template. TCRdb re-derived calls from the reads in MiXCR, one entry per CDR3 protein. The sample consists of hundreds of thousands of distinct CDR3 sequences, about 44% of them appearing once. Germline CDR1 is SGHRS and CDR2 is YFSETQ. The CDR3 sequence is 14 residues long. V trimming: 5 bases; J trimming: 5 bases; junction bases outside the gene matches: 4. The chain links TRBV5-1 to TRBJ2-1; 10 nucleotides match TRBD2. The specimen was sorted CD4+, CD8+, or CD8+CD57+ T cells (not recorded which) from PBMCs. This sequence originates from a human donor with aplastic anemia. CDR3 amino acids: CASRLAGYDNEQFF. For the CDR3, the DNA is TGCGCCAGCAGACTAGCGGGATACGACAATGAGCAGTTCTTC. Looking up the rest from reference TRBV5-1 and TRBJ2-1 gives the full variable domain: KAGVTQTPRYLIKTRGQQVTLSCSPISGHRSVSWYQQTPGQGLQFLFEYFSETQRNKGNFPGRFSGRQFSNSRSEMNVSTLELGDSALYLCASRLAGYDNEQFFGPGTRLTVL.